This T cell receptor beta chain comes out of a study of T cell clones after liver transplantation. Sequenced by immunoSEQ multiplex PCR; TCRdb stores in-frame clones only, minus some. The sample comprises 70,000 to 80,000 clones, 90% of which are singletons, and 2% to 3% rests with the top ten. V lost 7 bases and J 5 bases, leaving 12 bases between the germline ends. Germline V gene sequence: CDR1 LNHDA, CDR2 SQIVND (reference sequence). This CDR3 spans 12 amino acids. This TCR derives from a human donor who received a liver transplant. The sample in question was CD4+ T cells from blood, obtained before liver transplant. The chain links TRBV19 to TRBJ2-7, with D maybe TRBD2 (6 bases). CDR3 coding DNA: TGTGCCAGTAAGAACGGGAGCAACGAGCAGTACTTC. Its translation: CASKNGSNEQYF.